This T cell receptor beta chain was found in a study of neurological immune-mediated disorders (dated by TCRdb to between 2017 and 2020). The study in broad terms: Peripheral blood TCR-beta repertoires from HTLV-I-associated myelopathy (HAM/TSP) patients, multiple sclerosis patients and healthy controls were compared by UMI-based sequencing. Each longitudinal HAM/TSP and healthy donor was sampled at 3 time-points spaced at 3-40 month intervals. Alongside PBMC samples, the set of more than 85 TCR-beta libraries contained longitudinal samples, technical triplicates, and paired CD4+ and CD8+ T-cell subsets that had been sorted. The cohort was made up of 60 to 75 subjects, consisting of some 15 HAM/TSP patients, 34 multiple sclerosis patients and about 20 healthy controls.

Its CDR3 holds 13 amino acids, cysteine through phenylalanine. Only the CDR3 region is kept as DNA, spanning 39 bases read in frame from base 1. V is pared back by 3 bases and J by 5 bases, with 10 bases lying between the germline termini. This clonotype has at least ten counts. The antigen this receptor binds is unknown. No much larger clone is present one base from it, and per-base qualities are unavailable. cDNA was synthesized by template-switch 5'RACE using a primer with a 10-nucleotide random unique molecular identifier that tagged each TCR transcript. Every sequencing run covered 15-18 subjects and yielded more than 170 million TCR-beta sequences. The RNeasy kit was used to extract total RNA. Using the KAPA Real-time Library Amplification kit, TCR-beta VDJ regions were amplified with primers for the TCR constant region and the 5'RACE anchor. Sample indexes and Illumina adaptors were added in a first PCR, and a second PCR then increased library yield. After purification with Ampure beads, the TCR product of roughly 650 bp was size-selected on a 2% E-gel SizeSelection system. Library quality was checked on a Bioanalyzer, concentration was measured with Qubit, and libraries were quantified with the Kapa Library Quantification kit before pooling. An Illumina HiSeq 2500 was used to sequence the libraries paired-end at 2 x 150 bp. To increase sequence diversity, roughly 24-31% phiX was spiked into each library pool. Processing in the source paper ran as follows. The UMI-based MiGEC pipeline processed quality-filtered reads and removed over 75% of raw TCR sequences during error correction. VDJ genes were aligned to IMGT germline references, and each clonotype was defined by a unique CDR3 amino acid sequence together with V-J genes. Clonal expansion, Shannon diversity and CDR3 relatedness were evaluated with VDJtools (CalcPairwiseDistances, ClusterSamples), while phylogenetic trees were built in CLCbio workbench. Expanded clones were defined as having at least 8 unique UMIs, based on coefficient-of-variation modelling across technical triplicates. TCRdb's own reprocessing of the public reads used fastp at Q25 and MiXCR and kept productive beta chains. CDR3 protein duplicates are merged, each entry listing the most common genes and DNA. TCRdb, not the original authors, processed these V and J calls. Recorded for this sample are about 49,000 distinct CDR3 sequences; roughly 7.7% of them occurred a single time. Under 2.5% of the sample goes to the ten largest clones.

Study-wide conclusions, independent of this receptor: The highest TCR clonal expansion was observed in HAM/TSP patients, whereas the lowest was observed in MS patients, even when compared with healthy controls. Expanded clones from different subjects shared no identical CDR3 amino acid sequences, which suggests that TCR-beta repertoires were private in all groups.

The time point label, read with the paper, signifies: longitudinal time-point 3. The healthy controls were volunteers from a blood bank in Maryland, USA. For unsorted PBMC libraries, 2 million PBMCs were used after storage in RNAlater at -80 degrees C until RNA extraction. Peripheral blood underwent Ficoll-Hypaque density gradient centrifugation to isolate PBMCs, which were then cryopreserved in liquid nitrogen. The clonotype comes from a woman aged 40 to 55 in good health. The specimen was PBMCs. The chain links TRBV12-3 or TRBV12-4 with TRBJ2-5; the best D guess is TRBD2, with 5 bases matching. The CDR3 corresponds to CASSLGPGETQYF. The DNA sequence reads TGTGCCAGCAGTTTGGGCCCGGGGGAGACCCAGTACTTC.